Each of the 19 T cell receptor beta chains below was sequenced from the same sample in a study of shared clonotypes between healthy human individuals. Clones were sequenced by immunoSEQ multiplex PCR, and TCRdb holds only the in-frame ones, with some missing. The profile shows over 400,000 clones, 60% to 80% of them singletons. The specimen was PBMCs. These receptor sequences come from a woman in her forties in good health. Some clones in this sample may be carry-over from other donors' samples.

The rearrangement joins TRBV7-3 to TRBJ2-5; D gene ambiguous. CDR3 size: 14 residues. The V gene lost 0 bases and the J gene lost 1 base, with 6 bases spanning the gap. Germline CDR1 and CDR2: SGHTA and FQGTGA. CDR3 sequence reads: CASSLTNSQETQYF. The CDR3 DNA sequence: TGTGCCAGCAGCTTAACTAACAGCCAAGAGACCCAGTACTTC.

The chain is built from TRBV28 and TRBJ1-1; D is unclear. Germline V gene lookup returns CDR1 MDHEN and CDR2 SYDVKM. V was trimmed by 8 bases and J by 11 bases, leaving 21 bases between them. CDR3 length equals 13 residues. CDR3 region: CASGPGENTGAFF. CDR3 sequence (DNA): TGTGCCAGCGGCCCTGGCGAAAACACGGGGGCTTTCTTT.

The chain employs TRBV18 and TRBJ1-5; no firm D call. Per germline, CDR1 KGHSH and CDR2 LQKENI. The CDR3 has 16 amino acids. Trimming stripped 2 bases from V and 0 bases from J, with 11 bases between. The chain's CDR3 is CASSPTTDYSNQPQHF. The CDR3, as DNA: TGTGCCAGCTCACCAACGACGGATTATAGCAATCAGCCCCAGCATTTT.

The chain carries TRBV11-2 and TRBJ2-5; D may be TRBD1 (6 bases). CDR1 and CDR2 from the germline V gene are SGHAT and FQNNGV. V lost 5 bases and J lost 0, with 7 bases in between. CDR3 size: 13 residues. The CDR3 DNA reads as TGTGCCAGCAGCCGGGACAACCAAGAGACCCAGTACTTC. The encoded protein is CASSRDNQETQYF.

This chain links TRBV10-3 with TRBJ2-1; TRBD2 matches at 10 bases. V shed 3 bases, J shed 0 bases, and the junction held 11 bases outside the gene matches. CDR3 length: 19 residues. Germline V gene lookup returns CDR1 ENHRY and CDR2 SYGVKD. The CDR3 sequence is CAISEGLAGEAGSYNEQFF. DNA for the CDR3: TGTGCCATCAGTGAAGGCCTAGCGGGGGAGGCCGGCTCCTACAATGAGCAGTTCTTC.

This clone turned up a few times. The chain has TRBV6-4 and TRBJ1-5, with D tentatively TRBD1 (6 bases). This CDR3 spans 16 amino acids. Trimming pared 6 bases from V and 4 bases from J, leaving 19 bases between. Germline loops: CDR1 MRHNA, CDR2 SNTAGT. Written as DNA, the CDR3 is TGTGCCAGCAGCCCTCAACCAGGGGTTGGTAATCAGCCCCAGCATTTT. This gives the protein CASSPQPGVGNQPQHF.

This clone was seen ten or more times. The V call is TRBV5-3, the J call TRBJ2-2; D is undetermined. TRBV5-3 falls under the ORF class, with uncertain function. The germline V and J ends were trimmed by 0 bases and 2 bases, with 2 bases remaining between them. This CDR3 region has 13 residues. The chain's CDR3 is CARSLDNTGELFF. CDR3 bases: TGTGCCAGAAGCTTGGACAACACCGGGGAGCTGTTTTTT.

Remarks on this clone: This may arise from a read error, as a much more abundant clone is one base away. The V call is TRBV25-1, the J call TRBJ1-4, with D possibly matching TRBD1 (6 bases). This CDR3 region has 16 residues. Germline V gene lookup returns CDR1 MGHDK and CDR2 SYGVNS. CDR3 sequence reads: CAGSAIGDTTNEKLFF. CDR3 DNA sequence: TGTGCCGGCAGTGCTATAGGGGACACAACTAATGAAAAACTGTTTTTT.

This clone came up a few times. Distinct nucleotide sequences in the sample also encode this CDR3. The chain carries TRBV7-2 and TRBJ1-5; tentative D call: TRBD1 (6 bases). This CDR3 comprises 13 residues. CDR1 is SGHTA and CDR2 is FQGNSA in the germline V gene. V was clipped by 2 bases and J by 5 bases, with 7 bases between them. CDR3 DNA sequence: TGTGCCAGCAGCTTAAGGGGGGATCAGCCCCAGCATTTT. Its translation is CASSLRGDQPQHF.

DNA for the CDR3: TGCGCCAGTGCCCAACCGACAGGGGGGATGAACACTGAAGCTTTCTTT. It specifies CASAQPTGGMNTEAFF. J is TRBJ1-1 and V is TRBV5-1, with 9 bases that match TRBD1. In germline, CDR1 is SGHRS, CDR2 YFSETQ. V gave up 8 bases and J gave up 0 bases; unmatched junction bases: 11. This CDR3 has 16 amino acids.

The table lists this clone with a count of one. Because it lacks the conserved phenylalanine or tryptophan at the end, this CDR3 is likely a read error. The chain employs TRBV4-3 and TRBJ1-4; no definite D call. The germline gives CDR1 LGHNA, CDR2 YSLEER. This CDR3 region has 16 residues. V was clipped by 1 base and J by 2 bases, with 11 bases between them. CDR3 coding DNA: TGCGCCAGCAGCCAAGGTCGGGCCGTCACTAATGAAAAACTGTTTCTT. Translation gives CASSQGRAVTNEKLFL.

This clone was recorded once. The chain is built from TRBV5-6 and TRBJ2-1; 11 bases fit TRBD2. The junction had 13 bases not matched to a gene; V was cut back by 5 bases and J by 3 bases. The CDR3 totals 18 residues. From germline, CDR1 is SGHDT and CDR2 YYEEEE. CDR3 nucleotide sequence: TGTGCCAGCAGTCTTTTCGCCAGGACTAGCGGGTACTACAATGAGCAGTTCTTC. Translating gives CASSLFARTSGYYNEQFF.

This clone was counted a single time. The CDR3 loop is CASSLGQFSGANVLTF. CDR3 in DNA: TGTGCCAGCAGTTTGGGACAGTTCTCTGGGGCCAACGTCCTGACTTTC. This sequence joins TRBV28 and TRBJ2-6; TRBD1 matches at 7 bases. After removal of 3 bases from V and 0 bases from J, the junction contained 2 bases not matched to a gene. Germline V lookup: CDR1 MDHEN, CDR2 SYDVKM. The length of the CDR3 is 16 residues.

In this sample, this clone turned up a few times. This chain links TRBV30 with TRBJ1-5; no reliable D call. Germline lookup yields CDR1 GTSNPN and CDR2 SVGIG (reference sequence). This CDR3 contains 13 residues. Trimming removed 2 bases at V and 0 bases at J, with 5 bases between. The CDR3 bases are TGTGCCTGGAGTCTTAATAGCAATCAGCCCCAGCATTTT. It is translated as CAWSLNSNQPQHF.

The chain uses TRBV7-9 and TRBJ2-1; tentative D call: TRBD1 (6 bases). The CDR3 has 12 amino acids. The V gene lost 6 bases and the J gene lost 9 bases, with 12 bases spanning the gap. Germline-derived CDR1 and CDR2 are SEHNR and FQNEAQ (reference sequence). The CDR3 region is CASSRGQTEQFF. Here the CDR3 DNA reads TGTGCCAGCAGTCGCGGACAGACTGAGCAGTTCTTC.

V usage is TRBV18 and J usage is TRBJ2-1; 7 nucleotides line up with TRBD2. Germline V gives CDR1 KGHSH, CDR2 LQKENI. With V trimmed by 1 base and J by 2 bases, 8 bases remained unmatched. The CDR3 extends over 17 amino acids. The CDR3 region is CASSPQLGGKTYNEQFF. In nucleotides, the CDR3 is TGTGCCAGCTCACCACAGTTGGGGGGGAAAACCTACAATGAGCAGTTCTTC.

For the CDR3, the DNA is TGCGCCAGCAGCTTGGGAACTGCGGGAGGGTTCGGGGAGACCCAGTACTTC. Residues: CASSLGTAGGFGETQYF. V and J are TRBV5-1 and TRBJ2-5; TRBD2 aligns across 9 bases. The V and J ends lost 0 bases and 5 bases, in that order; junction bases with no gene match: 11. The CDR3 loop spans 17 amino acids. From germline, CDR1 is SGHRS and CDR2 YFSETQ.

This clone was seen once. The chain is built from TRBV5-4 and TRBJ2-1; a possible D gene is TRBD2 (5 bases). Germline-derived CDR1 and CDR2 are SGHNT and YYREEE (reference sequence). This CDR3 comprises 15 residues. The V end was cut by 3 bases, the J end by 2 bases, with 12 bases between. The CDR3: CASSSGISTYNEQFF. Written as DNA, the CDR3 is TGTGCCAGCAGCTCCGGGATCTCAACCTACAATGAGCAGTTCTTC.

This clone was seen only once. The chain uses TRBV18 and TRBJ1-4, with 12 positions matching TRBD1. CDR3 length: 16 amino acids. Germline V gene lookup returns CDR1 KGHSH and CDR2 LQKENI. Germline trimming cut 5 bases from V and 8 bases from J; bases unmatched to any gene: 9. CDR3 protein: CASSFGTGGFGEKLFF. DNA for the CDR3: TGTGCCAGCTCATTCGGGACAGGGGGCTTTGGAGAAAAACTGTTTTTT.